Below are 24 T cell receptor beta chains sequenced from a single sample in a study of blood T cells in healthy people across ages (dated by TCRdb to about 2015). To prepare the library, 5' RACE was applied. TCRdb names Illumina HiSeq 2500 as the instrument used. A second about 7 to 12 cycle PCR used a sample-barcoded 5' primer and a J-beta primer mix. Starting from the raw public reads, TCRdb applied fastp trimming at Q25, assembled clones with MiXCR and retained in-frame beta chains. Each entry is one CDR3 protein sequence, shown with its most common DNA and genes. Within this sample are approximately 1.5 million distinct CDR3 sequences, with roughly 32% of them counted one time only. The ten biggest clones cover approximately 10% of the sample. Sequenced sample: blood. These receptors all come from a woman aged 25 to 39 in good health.

The chain couples TRBV4-1 to TRBJ2-4; D may correspond to TRBD1 or TRBD2 (6 bases each). The germline V gene encodes CDR1 MGHRA and CDR2 YSYEKL. V was trimmed by 6 bases and J by 1 base, leaving 16 bases between them. The CDR3 extends over 16 amino acids. CDR3 amino acids: CASSETGALAKNIQYF. The CDR3, as DNA: TGCGCCAGCAGTGAAACGGGGGCGCTGGCCAAAAACATTCAGTACTTC.

Only a few counts were recorded for this clonotype. The genes are TRBV6-5 and TRBJ2-7; D uncertain. Per the germline V gene, CDR1 is MNHEY and CDR2 is SVGAGI. This CDR3 comprises 13 residues. Trimming pared 0 bases from V and 6 bases from J, leaving 9 bases between. The CDR3 sequence: CASSYSARTEQYF. The DNA of the CDR3 is TGTGCCAGCAGTTACTCAGCCCGTACCGAGCAGTACTTC.

The chain combines TRBV7-8 with TRBJ1-6, with D possibly matching TRBD1 (6 bases). The CDR3 extends over 15 amino acids. Germline lookup yields CDR1 SGHVS and CDR2 FQNEAQ. The V and J ends lost 3 bases and 10 bases respectively, with 16 bases between them. CDR3 sequence (DNA): TGTGCCAGCAGCTTTGGGACACTGATCCAATCACCCCTCCACTTT. Translating it yields CASSFGTLIQSPLHF.

For the CDR3, the DNA is TGCGCCAGCAGCCAAGATGAACGGCGGCACACTGAAGCTTTCTTT. Amino acids: CASSQDERRHTEAFF. This sequence joins TRBV4-1 and TRBJ1-1; no firm D call. The CDR3 covers 15 residues. The germline gives CDR1 MGHRA, CDR2 YSYEKL. With 0 bases removed from V and 3 bases from J, the gap between germline ends came to 11 bases.

The sample holds many counts of this clonotype. The chain joins TRBV29-1 to TRBJ2-5, with D possibly TRBD1 on 5 matching bases. The V gene's germline CDR1 is SQVTM and CDR2 ANQGSEA. CDR3 size: 14 residues. Deletions cut 4 bases from V and 0 bases from J, with 12 bases between. The CDR3 DNA reads as TGCAGCGTTGTTGGCAGGGCATACCAAGAGACCCAGTACTTC. Its translation: CSVVGRAYQETQYF.

This clonotype was observed a handful of times. The chain joins TRBV27 to TRBJ2-7; TRBD2 is a possible D gene (6 bases). The germline V and J ends were trimmed by 2 bases and 0 bases, with 20 bases remaining between them. CDR3 length: 18 amino acids. From germline, CDR1 is MNHEY and CDR2 SMNVEV (reference sequence). The CDR3 sequence is CASSLMAGNGISSYEQYF. The CDR3 DNA follows: TGTGCCAGCAGTTTAATGGCGGGAAATGGCATAAGCTCCTACGAGCAGTACTTC.

The chain has TRBV6-5 and TRBJ2-1, with no clear D. The V and J ends lost 5 bases and 8 bases respectively, with 16 bases between them. Germline CDR1 MNHEY, CDR2 SVGAGI. This CDR3 has 14 residues. This CDR3 is CASSPSDVRDEQFF. The CDR3 bases are TGTGCCAGCAGTCCGTCGGACGTTCGGGATGAGCAGTTCTTC.

The chain joins TRBV5-1 to TRBJ1-2, with D hard to call. Trimming removed 4 bases from V and 6 bases from J, with 16 bases in between. CDR3 length: 14 amino acids. Germline loops: CDR1 SGHRS, CDR2 YFSETQ. CDR3 DNA sequence: TGCGCCAGCAGCCCCGCGGTGATGAAGGATGGCTACACCTTC. Protein sequence: CASSPAVMKDGYTF.

This clonotype was counted a few times. The CDR3 spells CSARDTSRGNLNTEAFF. For the CDR3, the DNA is TGCAGTGCTAGAGATACGAGTCGGGGGAACCTGAACACTGAAGCTTTCTTT. The chain recombines TRBV20-1 with TRBJ1-1; possible D gene TRBD1, 5 bases. The CDR3 is 17 amino acids. The V end was cut by 0 bases, the J end by 0 bases, with 17 bases between. In germline, CDR1 is DFQATT, CDR2 SNEGSKA (reference sequence).

This clonotype occurred many times. The chain couples TRBV29-1 to TRBJ2-7; D gene uncertain. In germline, CDR1 is SQVTM, CDR2 ANQGSEA. With 7 bases removed from V and 6 bases from J, the gap between germline ends came to 22 bases. There are 14 residues in the CDR3. The CDR3 loop is CSASGSGRGREQYF. The CDR3 coding sequence is TGCAGCGCCTCTGGGTCAGGCCGCGGTCGCGAGCAGTACTTC.

This clonotype showed up just a few times. CDR3 region: CASSLVGTSGGTNEQFF. Here the CDR3 DNA reads TGTGCCAGCAGCTTAGTGGGGACTAGCGGGGGTACCAATGAGCAGTTCTTC. The chain uses TRBV7-2 and TRBJ2-1, with 14 bases aligning to TRBD2. The V segment lost 1 base and the J segment 6 bases; nucleotides outside the gene matches: 5. This CDR3 has 17 residues. The V gene's germline CDR1 is SGHTA and CDR2 FQGNSA.

A note on this clonotype: This clone may be a read error of a much larger clone one base away. The V gene is TRBV28, the J gene TRBJ1-6; D ambiguous. Germline assignment: CDR1 MDHEN and CDR2 SYDVKM. This CDR3 has 14 residues. Trimming cost V 5 bases and J 7 bases, with 12 bases left between them. The CDR3 DNA is TGTGCCAGCAGTCAGACAAGGGAGAATTCACCCCTCCACTTT. Translated, it gives CASSQTRENSPLHF.

The sample holds a few counts of this clonotype. J is TRBJ2-5 and V is TRBV14; a possible D gene is TRBD1 (5 bases). The better agreement between TRBJ2-7 and the DNA end casts doubt on the J call. Germline V gene lookup returns CDR1 SGHDN and CDR2 FVKESK. This CDR3 region has 16 residues. CDR3 in amino acids: CASSQAGREFYYEQYF. CDR3 DNA: TGTGCCAGCAGCCAAGCGGGCAGGGAATTTTATTACGAGCAGTACTTC.

Ten or more counts support this clonotype. J is TRBJ2-7 and V is TRBV7-2; no firm D call. V shed 5 bases and J shed 4 bases, with 12 bases lying between them. CDR3 length: 13 residues. Germline CDR1 reads SGHTA; CDR2 reads FQGNSA. The CDR3 sequence: CASSPVGLYEQYF. DNA of the CDR3: TGTGCCAGCAGCCCGGTCGGGTTATACGAGCAGTACTTC.

The V call is TRBV9, the J call TRBJ2-7; TRBD1 aligns across 11 bases. Trimming removed 0 bases from V and 3 bases from J; junction bases left unmatched: 5. Germline CDR1 reads SGDLS; CDR2 reads YYNGEE. The CDR3 covers 16 residues. The CDR3 here is CASSVDGTGGIYEQYF. CDR3 nucleotide sequence: TGTGCCAGCAGCGTAGACGGGACAGGGGGTATCTACGAGCAGTACTTC.

The J gene is TRBJ2-3, the V gene TRBV24-1; TRBD1 is a possible D gene (6 bases). Germline V lookup: CDR1 KGHDR, CDR2 SFDVKD. V was shortened by 4 bases and J by 4 bases, with 14 bases between the two germline ends. The CDR3 consists of 15 residues. CDR3 bases: TGTGCCACCAGTGACCCTCTAGAGGGGGCAGATACGCAGTATTTT. Amino acids: CATSDPLEGADTQYF.

This clonotype has only a few counts. J is TRBJ2-1 and V is TRBV20-1; weak D call: TRBD2 (6 bases). Germline values: CDR1 DFQATT, CDR2 SNEGSKA (reference sequence). The CDR3 extends over 15 amino acids. CDR3 amino acids: CSLKGTSRRHNEQFF. Written as DNA, the CDR3 is TGCAGCCTTAAAGGTACTAGCCGTCGGCACAATGAGCAGTTCTTC.

This clonotype was found a few times. V is TRBV29-1 and J is TRBJ2-3; 9 bases are a match to TRBD1. The CDR3 totals 14 residues. V shed 4 bases, J shed 0 bases, and the junction held 2 bases outside the gene matches. From germline, CDR1 is SQVTM and CDR2 ANQGSEA. Written as DNA, the CDR3 is TGCAGCGTTGTACAGGGGGCGAGCACAGATACGCAGTATTTT. Residues: CSVVQGASTDTQYF.

This clonotype appeared a few times. V and J are TRBV25-1 and TRBJ1-4; perhaps TRBD1 as D (6 bases). Per germline, CDR1 MGHDK and CDR2 SYGVNS. Trimming removed 4 bases at V and 4 bases at J, with 10 bases between. The CDR3 loop spans 14 amino acids. This CDR3 reads CASSVDSSNEKLFF. The CDR3 DNA follows: TGTGCCAGCAGTGTGGACAGTAGTAATGAAAAACTGTTTTTT.

Only a few counts were recorded for this clonotype. The chain employs TRBV5-5 and TRBJ1-1, with a tentative D call TRBD1 (6 bases). CDR1 SGHKS and CDR2 YYEKEE come from the germline V gene (reference sequence). The CDR3 spans 13 residues. V was shortened by 4 bases and J by 5 bases, with 12 bases between the two germline ends. The CDR3 protein is CASSPNRGTEAFF. The CDR3 DNA reads as TGTGCCAGCAGCCCCAATAGGGGGACTGAAGCTTTCTTT. The complete variable domain, with remaining parts taken from reference TRBV5-5 and TRBJ1-1, reads DAGVTQSPTHLIKTRGQQVTLRCSPISGHKSVSWYQQVLGQGPQFIFQYYEKEERGRGNFPDRFSARQFPNYSSELNVNALLLGDSALYLCASSPNRGTEAFFGQGTRLTVV.

CDR3 sequence (DNA): TGTGCCAGCAGCTTAGGGCGGGACCCTCGGGGCAATGAGCAGTTCTTC. As protein: CASSLGRDPRGNEQFF. The chain carries TRBV5-5 and TRBJ2-1, with D possibly being TRBD2 (6 bases). The CDR3 has 16 amino acids. Germline-derived CDR1 and CDR2 are SGHKS and YYEKEE (reference sequence). V lost 2 bases, J lost 6 bases, and 18 bases lay in between.

The table lists this clonotype with many counts. The chain joins TRBV10-3 to TRBJ2-7; possible D gene TRBD2, 6 bases. V lost 2 bases and J 3 bases, leaving 14 bases between the germline ends. Germline CDR1 is ENHRY and CDR2 is SYGVKD. CDR3 length equals 15 residues. The CDR3 sequence: CAISEGGRYLYEQYF. The DNA of the CDR3 is TGTGCCATCAGTGAGGGTGGGAGGTATCTCTACGAGCAGTACTTC.

This clonotype was counted ten times or more. This chain joins TRBV29-1 and TRBJ1-2; 7 nucleotides align to TRBD1. Trimming cost V 7 bases and J 8 bases; bases outside gene matches: 7. The CDR3 spans 11 residues. CDR1 and CDR2 (germline): SQVTM, ANQGSEA. DNA of the CDR3: TGCAGCGCAACAACAGGGGCCGGCTACACCTTC. Its translation is CSATTGAGYTF.

A remark on this clonotype: The junction departs from the called germline gene at one end, perhaps through a read error. The chain recombines TRBV6-5 with TRBJ1-2, with 7 bases fitting TRBD1. The CDR3 has 13 amino acids. Germline CDR1 reads MNHEY; CDR2 reads SVGAGI. CDR3 DNA: TGTGCCAGCAGCCGACAGGGCGGCTATGGCCACACCTTC. As protein: CASSRQGGYGHTF.